Included here is one T cell receptor beta chain sequence, with context. Its antigen is still unknown. No much larger clone exists at a distance of one base, and base qualities are not known. This sample was included in a study of blood T cell repertoires in COVID-19 (dated by TCRdb to 2020 to 2022). As for the study more broadly: Samples from collaborators originated in the United States, Italy and Spain and spanned both the acute and convalescent phases of COVID-19. The prospective study material was composed of cDNA or gDNA derived from T cells, B-cell-depleted T cells, or PBMCs. Subjects who had been exposed to COVID-19, were actively infected with it, or had recovered from it provided the deeply sampled blood TCRbeta repertoires that made up the dataset. A freely available public database, intended as a resource for researchers studying the immune response to SARS-CoV-2, is where the repertoires were released. Samples were obtained from the ongoing ImmuneRACE study (first 160 participants) and from approximately 1,200 subjects provided by 6 global collaborators. The sample metadata nearly always contained a de-identified subject ID, COVID-19 status, age in years and sex. HLA class I and class II types, where available, came from metadata supplied by the sample provider rather than from assay-based typing. Findings and caveats that apply to the study as a whole: Clinical and demographic metadata were provided uncurated, with the amount varying by source and participant.

V is trimmed back by 6 bases and J by 4 bases, and the junction contains 5 bases that no gene match accounts for. Via the germline V gene (reference sequence), CDR1 is LNHDA and CDR2 SQIVND. The CDR3 starts with the cysteine, ends with the phenylalanine, and has 16 residues. Only the CDR3 DNA is retained, 48 bases long and in frame from the first base. The collaborating institutions used their own protocols to collect whole blood in K2EDTA tubes. For TCRbeta analysis, collaborators shipped samples in one of three forms: frozen whole blood, isolated PBMCs, or DNA extracted from either of those sample types. TCRbeta CDR3 regions were amplified from genomic DNA using the immunoSEQ Assay, a bias-controlled multiplex PCR. The authors processed their data as follows. The number of nucleated cells in each sample was estimated by amplification of reference gene primers within the assay. Sequence reads were collapsed and filtered to measure the absolute abundance of every unique TCRbeta CDR3 rearrangement. For each sample, productive Simpson clonality was calculated by taking the square root of Simpson's diversity index across productive rearrangements. TCRdb's version of the immuneACCESS table is confined to in-frame rearrangements and falls short of the full clone set. An unresolved V gene accounts for under half of the shortfall where checked; the remainder is of unknown origin. D and trimming were read from the DNA, whereas the V and J calls and clone size are those reported in that table. In this sample the table shows under 250,000 clones, around four fifths of which occur a single time. The ten largest clones take up roughly 2.7% of the sample.

The receptor was isolated from a woman aged 65 to 85 with active or convalescent COVID-19. The chain was built from TRBV19 and TRBJ1-6, with 11 central nucleotides matching TRBD1. The source material was peripheral blood. The sequenced DNA is TGTGCCAGTAGAACGAGGGACAGGGGGTATAATTCACCCCTCCACTTT. Its translation is CASRTRDRGYNSPLHF.